This TCR beta chain originates from a study of Graves' ophthalmopathy and Graves' hyperthyroidism. This clonotype occurred many times. The antigen is undetermined. TCR beta CDR3 amplification used RNA transcripts. Investigators did first-round RT-PCR with HTBI primers, then second-round multiplex PCR. TCRdb redid the calling of the multiplex PCR reads with MiXCR, one entry per CDR3 protein. The table shows 350,000 to 400,000 distinct CDR3 sequences, with approximately 15% occurring only once. Overall study findings and caveats: Progression of ophthalmopathy was predicted by the model with 70% to 71% sensitivity and roughly 73% specificity.

CDR3 length equals 14 residues. CDR1 and CDR2 from the germline V gene are KGHSH and LQKENI. The ends were cut back, 2 bases at V and 6 bases at J, with 13 bases in the middle. A follow-up of 18 months without ophthalmopathy meant that hyperthyroidism was stable. Enrolled hyperthyroidism patients had a new diagnosis, a duration under 2 months, and an age of 18 to 65. The J gene is TRBJ1-1, the V gene TRBV18; D might be TRBD1 (5 bases). Source material: peripheral blood. The sequence was collected from a woman aged 18-29 years with stable Graves' hyperthyroidism. The CDR3: CASSPRQGGAEAFF. The CDR3 DNA reads TGTGCCAGCTCACCAAGGCAGGGTGGCGCTGAAGCTTTCTTT.